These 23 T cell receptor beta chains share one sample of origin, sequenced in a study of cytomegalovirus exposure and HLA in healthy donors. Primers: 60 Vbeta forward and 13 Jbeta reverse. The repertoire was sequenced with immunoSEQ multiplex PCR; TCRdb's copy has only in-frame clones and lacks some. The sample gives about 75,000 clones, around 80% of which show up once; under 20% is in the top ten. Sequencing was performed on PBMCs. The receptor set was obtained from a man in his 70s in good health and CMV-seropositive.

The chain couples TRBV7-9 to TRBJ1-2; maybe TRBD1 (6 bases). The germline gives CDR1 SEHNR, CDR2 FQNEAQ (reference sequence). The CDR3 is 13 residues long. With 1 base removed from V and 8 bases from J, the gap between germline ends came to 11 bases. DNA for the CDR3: TGTGCCAGCAGCTTAGAACAGGGTAGAGGCTACACCTTC. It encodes CASSLEQGRGYTF. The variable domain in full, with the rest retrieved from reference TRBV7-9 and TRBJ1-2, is DTGVSQNPRHKITKRGQNVTFRCDPISEHNRLYWYRQTLGQGPEFLTYFQNEAQLEKSRLLSDRFSAERPKGSFSTLEIQRTEQGDSAMYLCASSLEQGRGYTFGSGTRLTVV.

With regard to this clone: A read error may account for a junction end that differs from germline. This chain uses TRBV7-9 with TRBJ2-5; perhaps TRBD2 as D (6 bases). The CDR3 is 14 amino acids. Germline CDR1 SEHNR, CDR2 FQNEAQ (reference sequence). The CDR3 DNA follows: TGTGCCAGCACCTTAACTAGCCCCAAGGAGACCCAGTACTTC. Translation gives CASTLTSPKETQYF.

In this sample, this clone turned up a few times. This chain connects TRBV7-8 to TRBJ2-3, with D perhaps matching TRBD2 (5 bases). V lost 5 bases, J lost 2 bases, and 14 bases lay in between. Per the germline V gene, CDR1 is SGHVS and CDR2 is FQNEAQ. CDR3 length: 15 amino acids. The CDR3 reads CASSARRLNTDTQYF. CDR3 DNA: TGTGCCAGCAGCGCCCGGAGGCTAAACACAGATACGCAGTATTTT.

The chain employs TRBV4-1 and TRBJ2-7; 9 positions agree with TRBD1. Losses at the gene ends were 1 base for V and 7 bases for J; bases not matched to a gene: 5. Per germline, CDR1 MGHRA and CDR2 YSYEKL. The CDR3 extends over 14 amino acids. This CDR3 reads CASSQVQGAREQYF. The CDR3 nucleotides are TGCGCCAGCAGCCAAGTACAGGGGGCCCGAGAGCAGTACTTC.

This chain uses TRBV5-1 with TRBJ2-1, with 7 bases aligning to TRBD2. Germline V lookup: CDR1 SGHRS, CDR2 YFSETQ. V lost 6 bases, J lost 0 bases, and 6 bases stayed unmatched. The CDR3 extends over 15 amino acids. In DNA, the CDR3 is TGCGCCAGCACCCCTAGCGGAAGCTCCTACAATGAGCAGTTCTTC. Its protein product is CASTPSGSSYNEQFF.

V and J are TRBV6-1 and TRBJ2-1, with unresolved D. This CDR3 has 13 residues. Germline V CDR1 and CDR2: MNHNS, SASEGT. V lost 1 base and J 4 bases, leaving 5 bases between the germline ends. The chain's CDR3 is CASSEVGYNEQFF. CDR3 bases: TGTGCCAGCAGTGAAGTCGGTTACAATGAGCAGTTCTTC.

CDR3 protein: CSARTNEAFF. The DNA of the CDR3 is TGCAGCGCACGGACAAATGAAGCTTTCTTT. The chain uses TRBV29-1 and TRBJ1-1, with D possibly TRBD1 on 5 matching bases. The CDR3 contains 10 residues. V lost 7 bases and J 7 bases, leaving 10 bases between the germline ends. Germline V gene data show CDR1 as SQVTM and CDR2 as ANQGSEA.

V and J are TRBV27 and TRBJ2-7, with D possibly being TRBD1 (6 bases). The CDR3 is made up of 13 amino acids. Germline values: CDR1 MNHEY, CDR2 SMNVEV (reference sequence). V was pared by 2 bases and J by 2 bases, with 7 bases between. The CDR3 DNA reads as TGTGCCAGCAGTTTAAGGACAGCCTACGAGCAGTACTTC. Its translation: CASSLRTAYEQYF.

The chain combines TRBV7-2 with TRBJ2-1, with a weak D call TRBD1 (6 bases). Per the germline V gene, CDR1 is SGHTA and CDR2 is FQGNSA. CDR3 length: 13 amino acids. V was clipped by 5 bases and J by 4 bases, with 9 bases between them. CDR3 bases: TGTGCCAGCAGCGATACAGGGTACAATGAGCAGTTCTTC. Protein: CASSDTGYNEQFF.

CDR3 loop: CASSMEHTNQPQHF. The CDR3 DNA reads as TGTGCCAGTAGTATGGAGCACACCAATCAGCCCCAGCATTTT. This sequence joins TRBV19 and TRBJ1-5; D is uncertain. This CDR3 spans 14 amino acids. From germline, CDR1 is LNHDA and CDR2 SQIVND (reference sequence). V was shortened by 3 bases and J by 3 bases, with 9 bases between the two germline ends. The full variable domain, completed using reference TRBV19 and TRBJ1-5, is DGGITQSPKYLFRKEGQNVTLSCEQNLNHDAMYWYRQDPGQGLRLIYYSQIVNDFQKGDIAEGYSVSREKKESFPLTVTSAQKNPTAFYLCASSMEHTNQPQHFGDGTRLSIL.

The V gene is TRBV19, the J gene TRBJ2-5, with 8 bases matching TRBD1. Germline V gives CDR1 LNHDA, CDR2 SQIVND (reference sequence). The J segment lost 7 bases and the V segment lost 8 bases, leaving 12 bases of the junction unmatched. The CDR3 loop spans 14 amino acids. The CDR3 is CASSSGTGYGTQYF. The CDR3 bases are TGTGCCAGTTCCTCCGGGACAGGATATGGGACCCAGTACTTC. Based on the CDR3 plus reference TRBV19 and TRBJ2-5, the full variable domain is DGGITQSPKYLFRKEGQNVTLSCEQNLNHDAMYWYRQDPGQGLRLIYYSQIVNDFQKGDIAEGYSVSREKKESFPLTVTSAQKNPTAFYLCASSSGTGYGTQYFGPGTRLLVL.

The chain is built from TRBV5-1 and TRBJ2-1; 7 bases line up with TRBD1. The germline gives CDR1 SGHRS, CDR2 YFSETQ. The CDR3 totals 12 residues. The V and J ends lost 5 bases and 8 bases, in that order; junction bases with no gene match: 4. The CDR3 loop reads CASRTGEHEQFF. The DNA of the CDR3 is TGCGCCAGCAGAACAGGGGAACATGAGCAGTTCTTC.

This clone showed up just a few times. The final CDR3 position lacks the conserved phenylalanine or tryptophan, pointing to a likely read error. CDR3 DNA sequence: TGCGCTAGCAGCCAAATCACCGGGACAGGGGCTTATGGCTACACCGTC. Translating it yields CASSQITGTGAYGYTV. The chain carries TRBV4-3 and TRBJ1-2, with TRBD1 identical over 10 bases. This CDR3 is 16 amino acids long. CDR1 is LGHNA and CDR2 is YSLEER in the germline V gene.

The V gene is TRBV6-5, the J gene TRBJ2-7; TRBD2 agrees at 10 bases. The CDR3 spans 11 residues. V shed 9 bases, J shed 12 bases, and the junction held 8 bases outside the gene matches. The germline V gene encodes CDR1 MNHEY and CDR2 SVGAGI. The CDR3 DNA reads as TGTGCCAGAATTAGCGGGGGGACAGGGTACTTC. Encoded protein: CARISGGTGYF.

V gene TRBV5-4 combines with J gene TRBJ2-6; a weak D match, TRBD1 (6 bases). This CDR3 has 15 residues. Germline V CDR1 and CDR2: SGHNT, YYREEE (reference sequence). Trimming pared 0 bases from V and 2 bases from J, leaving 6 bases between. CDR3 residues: CASSLGGPGANVLTF. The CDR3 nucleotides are TGTGCCAGCAGCTTGGGGGGGCCTGGGGCCAACGTCCTGACTTTC. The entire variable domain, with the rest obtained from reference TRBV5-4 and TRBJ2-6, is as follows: ETGVTQSPTHLIKTRGQQVTLRCSSQSGHNTVSWYQQALGQGPQFIFQYYREEENGRGNFPPRFSGLQFPNYSSELNVNALELDDSALYLCASSLGGPGANVLTFGAGSRLTVL.

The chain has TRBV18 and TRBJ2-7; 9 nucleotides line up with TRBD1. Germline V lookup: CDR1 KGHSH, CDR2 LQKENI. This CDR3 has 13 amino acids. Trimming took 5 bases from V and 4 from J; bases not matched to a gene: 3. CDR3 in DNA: TGTGCCAGCTCAGAGGACAGGGGATACGAGCAGTACTTC. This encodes CASSEDRGYEQYF.

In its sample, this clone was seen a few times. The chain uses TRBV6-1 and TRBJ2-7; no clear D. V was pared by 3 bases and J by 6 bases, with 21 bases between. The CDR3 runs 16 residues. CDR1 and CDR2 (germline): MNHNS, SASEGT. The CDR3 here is CASSENMAGGFGEQYF. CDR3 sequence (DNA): TGTGCCAGCAGTGAGAATATGGCAGGTGGCTTCGGCGAGCAGTACTTC.

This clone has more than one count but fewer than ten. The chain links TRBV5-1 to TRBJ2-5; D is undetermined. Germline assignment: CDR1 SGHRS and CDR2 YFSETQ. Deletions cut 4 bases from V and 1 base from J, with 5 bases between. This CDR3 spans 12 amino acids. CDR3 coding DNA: TGCGCCAGCAGCACCAGCCAAGAGACCCAGTACTTC. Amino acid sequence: CASSTSQETQYF.

The CDR3 bases are TGTGCCTGGAGTGTACTGCCAGGGGGACCTACGAATGAGCAGTTCTTC. Translated, it gives CAWSVLPGGPTNEQFF. The V and J genes are TRBV30 and TRBJ2-1, with 7 bases that match TRBD1. Germline V gene lookup returns CDR1 GTSNPN and CDR2 SVGIG (reference sequence). This CDR3 spans 16 amino acids. Trimming took 0 bases from V and 7 from J; bases not matched to a gene: 12. Drawing the rest from reference TRBV30 and TRBJ2-1, the complete variable domain is SQTIHQWPATLVQPVGSPLSLECTVEGTSNPNLYWYRQAAGRGLQLLFYSVGIGQISSEVPQNLSASRPQDRQFILSSKKLLLSDSGFYLCAWSVLPGGPTNEQFFGPGTRLTVL.

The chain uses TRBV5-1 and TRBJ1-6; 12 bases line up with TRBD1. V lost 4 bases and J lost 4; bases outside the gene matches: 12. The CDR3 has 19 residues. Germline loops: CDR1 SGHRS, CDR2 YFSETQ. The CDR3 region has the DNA TGCGCCAGCAGCCTTGGGACCGGGACAGGGGGCGGATATAATTCACCCCTCCACTTT. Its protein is CASSLGTGTGGGYNSPLHF.

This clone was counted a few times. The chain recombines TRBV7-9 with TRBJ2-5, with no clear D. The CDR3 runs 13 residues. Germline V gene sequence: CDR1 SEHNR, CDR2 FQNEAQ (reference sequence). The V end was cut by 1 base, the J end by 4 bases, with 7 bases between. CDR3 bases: TGTGCCAGCAGCTTAGGGCAGGTAGAGACCCAGTACTTC. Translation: CASSLGQVETQYF.

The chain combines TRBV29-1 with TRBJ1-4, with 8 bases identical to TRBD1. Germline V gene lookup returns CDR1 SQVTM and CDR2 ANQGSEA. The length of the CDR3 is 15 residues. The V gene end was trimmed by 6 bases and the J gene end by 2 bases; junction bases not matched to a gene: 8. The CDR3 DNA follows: TGCAGCGTAGGCCTTACAGGGGGGACTAATGAAAAACTGTTTTTT. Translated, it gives CSVGLTGGTNEKLFF.

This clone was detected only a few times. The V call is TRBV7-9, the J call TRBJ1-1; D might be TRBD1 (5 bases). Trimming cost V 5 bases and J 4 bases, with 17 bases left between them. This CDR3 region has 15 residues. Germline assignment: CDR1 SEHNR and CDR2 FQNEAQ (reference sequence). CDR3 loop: CASSPRGGGSTEAFF. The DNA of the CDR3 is TGTGCCAGCAGCCCGCGCGGGGGAGGGAGCACTGAAGCTTTCTTT.